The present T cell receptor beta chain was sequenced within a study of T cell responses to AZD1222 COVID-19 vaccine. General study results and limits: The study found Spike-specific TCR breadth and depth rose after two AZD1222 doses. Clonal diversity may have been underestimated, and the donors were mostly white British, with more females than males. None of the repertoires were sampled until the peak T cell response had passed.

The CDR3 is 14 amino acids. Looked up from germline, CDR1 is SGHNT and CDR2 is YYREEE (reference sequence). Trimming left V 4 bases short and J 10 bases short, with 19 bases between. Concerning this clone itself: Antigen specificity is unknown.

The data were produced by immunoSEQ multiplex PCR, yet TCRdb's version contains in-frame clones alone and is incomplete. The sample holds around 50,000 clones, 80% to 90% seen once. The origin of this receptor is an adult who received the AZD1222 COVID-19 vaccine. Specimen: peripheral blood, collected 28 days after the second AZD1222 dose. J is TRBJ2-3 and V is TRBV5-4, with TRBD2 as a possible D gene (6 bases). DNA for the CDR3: TGTGCCAGCAGCGAACCGGGACTGAACTCAGCGCAGTATTTT. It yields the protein CASSEPGLNSAQYF.